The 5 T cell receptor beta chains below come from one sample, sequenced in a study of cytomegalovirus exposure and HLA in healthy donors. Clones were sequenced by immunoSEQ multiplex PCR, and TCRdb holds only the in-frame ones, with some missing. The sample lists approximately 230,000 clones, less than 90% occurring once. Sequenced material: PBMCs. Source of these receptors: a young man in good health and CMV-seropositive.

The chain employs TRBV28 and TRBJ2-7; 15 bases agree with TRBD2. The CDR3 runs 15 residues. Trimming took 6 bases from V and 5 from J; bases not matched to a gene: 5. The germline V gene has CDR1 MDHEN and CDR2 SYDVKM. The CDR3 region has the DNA TGTGCCAGCAGAGGGGGGACTAGCGGGAGGAACGAGCAGTACTTC. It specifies CASRGGTSGRNEQYF.

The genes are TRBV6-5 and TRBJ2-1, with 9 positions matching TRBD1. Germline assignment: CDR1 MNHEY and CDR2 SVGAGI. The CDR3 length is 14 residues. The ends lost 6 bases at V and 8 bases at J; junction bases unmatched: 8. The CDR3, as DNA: TGTGCCAGCAGGCGGGACAGGGCGTCCGATGAGCAGTTCTTC. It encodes CASRRDRASDEQFF.

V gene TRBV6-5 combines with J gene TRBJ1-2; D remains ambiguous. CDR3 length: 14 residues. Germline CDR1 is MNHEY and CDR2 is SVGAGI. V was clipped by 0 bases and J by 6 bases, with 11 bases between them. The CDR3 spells CASSYSNRANGYTF. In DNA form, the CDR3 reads TGTGCCAGCAGTTACTCGAATAGGGCTAATGGCTACACCTTC.

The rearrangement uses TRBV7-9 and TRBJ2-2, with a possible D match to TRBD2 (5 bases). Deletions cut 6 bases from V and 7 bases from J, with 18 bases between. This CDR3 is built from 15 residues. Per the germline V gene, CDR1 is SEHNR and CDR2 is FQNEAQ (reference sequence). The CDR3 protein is CASRLSLRGSGELFF. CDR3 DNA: TGTGCCAGCAGGCTTTCACTACGGGGTAGCGGGGAGCTGTTTTTT.

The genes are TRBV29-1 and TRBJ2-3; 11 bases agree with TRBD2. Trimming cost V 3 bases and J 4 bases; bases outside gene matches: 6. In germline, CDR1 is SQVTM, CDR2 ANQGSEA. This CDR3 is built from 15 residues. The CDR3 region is CSVDGLAGGADTQYF. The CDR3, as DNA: TGCAGCGTTGACGGTCTAGCGGGAGGTGCAGATACGCAGTATTTT.